A selection of T cell receptor beta chains follows, all from one sample in a study of cytomegalovirus exposure and HLA in healthy donors. Clones were read by immunoSEQ multiplex PCR, and TCRdb kept only the in-frame ones, dropping some. The sample carries about 130,000 clones, approximately 75% recorded once. The sequencing input was PBMCs. The source of these receptors is a woman in her forties or fifties in good health and CMV-seronegative. The CDR3 runs from the conserved cysteine through the conserved F or W. Fields, in order: CDR3 protein, CDR3 DNA, J gene, D gene, V gene, clone size. D genes are given only for firm matches. Expanded clones are given a class, and other clones once, few, many or no size at all.

CASSSRKRGVTDTQYF | TGTGCCAGCAGTAGTAGGAAGCGGGGGGTTACAGATACGCAGTATTTT | TRBJ2-3 | TRBD2 | TRBV27 | -
CASGFKQGKETQYF | TGTGCTAGTGGTTTTAAGCAGGGGAAAGAGACCCAGTACTTC | TRBJ2-5 | - | TRBV12-5 | -
CASSLRTGDREKLFF | TGTGCCAGCAGCTTAAGGACAGGGGATCGGGAAAAACTGTTTTTT | TRBJ1-4 | TRBD1 | TRBV7-9 | -
CASTTDRDNTEAFF | TGTGCCAGCACAACGGACAGGGACAACACTGAAGCTTTCTTT | TRBJ1-1 | TRBD1 | TRBV6-1 | few
CASTPLSRRYNEQFF | TGTGCCAGCACCCCCTTGAGTAGAAGATACAATGAGCAGTTCTTC | TRBJ2-1 | - | TRBV28 | -
CASSLGGGLSGYTF | TGTGCCAGCAGCTTAGGGGGGGGGCTATCTGGCTACACCTTC | TRBJ1-2 | - | TRBV7-8 | once
CSSSLQGMNTEAFF | TGTTCCAGCAGCTTACAGGGCATGAACACTGAAGCTTTCTTT | TRBJ1-1 | - | TRBV7-9 | -
CASNRDTLNTEAFF | TGTGCCAGCAACAGGGACACTCTGAACACTGAAGCTTTCTTT | TRBJ1-1 | - | TRBV5-4 | -
CASSLGGEGNTIYF | TGCGCCAGCAGCTTGGGAGGTGAAGGAAACACCATATATTTT | TRBJ1-3 | - | TRBV5-1 | -
CASSRRGRPDGYTF | TGTGCCAGCAGCCGCAGGGGGCGACCTGATGGCTACACCTTC | TRBJ1-2 | TRBD1 | TRBV6-6 | few
CAWSPPTDWQYF | TGTGCCTGGAGTCCTCCCACAGATTGGCAGTATTTT | TRBJ2-3 | - | TRBV30 | -
CASSTRTRTGGFDEAFF | TGTGCCAGTAGTACCCGAACCAGGACAGGGGGCTTCGATGAAGCTTTCTTT | TRBJ1-1 | TRBD1 | TRBV19 | -
CASTRVAGELFF | TGTGCCAGCACCAGGGTAGCCGGGGAGCTGTTTTTT | TRBJ2-2 | - | TRBV6-5 | -
CASSRREGNNQPQHF | TGTGCCAGCAGCCGCAGGGAAGGTAACAATCAGCCCCAGCATTTT | TRBJ1-5 | - | TRBV7-8 | -
CASSLVPQEAFF | TGTGCCAGCAGTTTAGTTCCCCAAGAAGCTTTCTTT | TRBJ1-1 | - | TRBV28 | -
CASSLVRGGEAFF | TGTGCCAGCAGCTTAGTAAGGGGGGGTGAAGCTTTCTTT | TRBJ1-1 | - | TRBV7-2 | few
CASSHPGDPPYEQYF | TGTGCCAGCAGCCATCCAGGGGACCCGCCCTACGAGCAGTACTTC | TRBJ2-7 | - | TRBV4-2 | -
CASSGTGDQPQHF | TGTGCCAGCAGCGGAACAGGGGATCAGCCCCAGCATTTT | TRBJ1-5 | TRBD1 | TRBV6-6 | -
CSVRFSDTQYF | TGCAGTGTGAGGTTCTCAGATACGCAGTATTTT | TRBJ2-3 | - | TRBV20-1 | -
CAWKTGTGGTEAFF | TGTGCCTGGAAAACCGGGACAGGGGGCACTGAAGCTTTCTTT | TRBJ1-1 | TRBD1 | TRBV30 | few
CASNWGYTDTQYF | TGTGCCAGTAATTGGGGCTACACAGATACGCAGTATTTT | TRBJ2-3 | - | TRBV19 | few
CASSPQGGIFNEQFF | TGTGCCAGCAGTCCCCAGGGGGGTATTTTCAATGAGCAGTTCTTC | TRBJ2-1 | - | TRBV5-6 | -
CASSSNPGELFF | TGTGCCAGCAGTTCTAATCCCGGGGAGCTGTTTTTT | TRBJ2-2 | - | TRBV6-5 | -
CASSSGQPNEQYF | TGTGCCAGCTCATCGGGACAGCCAAACGAGCAGTACTTC | TRBJ2-7 | TRBD1 | TRBV18 | -
CAWTQGARGYTF | TGTGCCTGGACTCAGGGGGCTCGGGGCTACACCTTC | TRBJ1-2 | TRBD1 | TRBV30 | -
CASSNLASPRGHEQYF | TGTGCCAGCAGTAACCTTGCCTCCCCCCGCGGGCACGAGCAGTACTTC | TRBJ2-7 | - | TRBV28 | -
CASTKIFGTGVIDTQYF | TGTGCCAGCACGAAAATATTCGGGACAGGGGTGATAGATACGCAGTATTTT | TRBJ2-3 | TRBD1 | TRBV27 | -
CASSMRAGPATNEKLFF | TGTGCCAGTAGTATGAGGGCAGGCCCGGCAACTAATGAAAAACTGTTTTTT | TRBJ1-4 | - | TRBV19 | -
CASVADSYEQYF | TGTGCCAGCGTCGCAGACTCCTACGAGCAGTACTTC | TRBJ2-7 | - | TRBV6-5 | -
CASKRGGSCEQYF | TGTGCCAGCAAAAGGGGGGGATCGTGTGAGCAGTACTTC | TRBJ2-7 | - | TRBV27 | -
CASNSQGAPYSEQFF | TGTGCCAGCAACTCTCAGGGGGCGCCTTATAGTGAGCAGTTCTTC | TRBJ2-1 | TRBD1 | TRBV7-2 | few
CAISDPKTGTYEQYF | TGTGCCATCAGTGACCCAAAGACAGGGACCTACGAGCAGTACTTC | TRBJ2-7 | TRBD1 | TRBV10-3 | -
CSVPPVINEQFF | TGCAGCGTTCCCCCCGTAATCAATGAGCAGTTCTTC | TRBJ2-1 | - | TRBV29-1 | -
CASSLGGQRPTNEKLFF | TGTGCCAGCAGCTTAGGAGGTCAGAGGCCAACTAATGAAAAACTGTTTTTT | TRBJ1-4 | - | TRBV7-8 | -
CASTPSGGSYGYTF | TGTGCCAGCACCCCGTCGGGGGGCTCCTATGGCTACACCTTC | TRBJ1-2 | - | TRBV27 | -
CASSLGQMNTEAFF | TGTGCCAGCAGCTTGGGACAAATGAACACTGAAGCTTTCTTT | TRBJ1-1 | - | TRBV9 | -
CASSPGAGQITDTQYF | TGTGCTAGCAGCCCAGGAGCAGGACAGATCACAGATACGCAGTATTTT | TRBJ2-3 | - | TRBV7-7 | -
CASSGSSGRPSTDTQYF | TGTGCCAGCAGCGGGTCTAGCGGGAGACCTAGCACAGATACGCAGTATTTT | TRBJ2-3 | TRBD2 | TRBV7-2 | -
CASSTKTATNQPQHF | TGTGCCAGTAGTACCAAGACAGCTACTAATCAGCCCCAGCATTTT | TRBJ1-5 | - | TRBV19 | few
CAIRPGQGTYEQYF | TGTGCCATCAGACCGGGACAGGGGACCTACGAGCAGTACTTC | TRBJ2-7 | TRBD1 | TRBV10-3 | -
CASSIRTGGGETQYF | TGTGCCAGCAGCATACGGACAGGGGGCGGAGAGACCCAGTACTTC | TRBJ2-5 | TRBD1 | TRBV7-8 | -
CASSLQGTEAFF | TGTGCCAGCAGCTTACAGGGTACTGAAGCTTTCTTT | TRBJ1-1 | - | TRBV5-6 | -
CASSFLGGAAEAFF | TGTGCCAGCAGTTTCTTAGGGGGGGCCGCTGAAGCTTTCTTT | TRBJ1-1 | - | TRBV28 | -
CASSPRGQLPYEQYF | TGTGCCAGCAGTCCCCGGGGACAGCTCCCTTACGAGCAGTACTTC | TRBJ2-7 | TRBD1 | TRBV28 | -
CAWSVGLAGGVGGYEQYF | TGTGCCTGGAGTGTTGGACTAGCGGGAGGCGTCGGCGGGTACGAGCAGTACTTC | TRBJ2-7 | TRBD2 | TRBV30 | -
CASSLVDAGGNEQFF | TGCGCCAGCAGCTTGGTGGATGCAGGGGGCAATGAGCAGTTCTTC | TRBJ2-1 | TRBD1 | TRBV5-1 | -
CASSPLASGSIEQFF | TGCGCCAGCAGCCCCCTGGCTAGCGGGAGCATTGAGCAGTTCTTC | TRBJ2-1 | TRBD2 | TRBV4-3 | -
CASSLSSGLSYEQYF | TGTGCCAGCAGTTTATCCAGCGGGCTATCCTACGAGCAGTACTTC | TRBJ2-7 | - | TRBV28 | -
CASSQDVEVGNSPLHF | TGCGCCAGCAGCCAAGACGTGGAGGTCGGTAATTCACCCCTCCACTTT | TRBJ1-6 | - | TRBV4-3 | -
CASSPQPGQVTYEQYF | TGCGCCAGCAGCCCGCAACCGGGACAGGTAACCTACGAGCAGTACTTC | TRBJ2-7 | TRBD1 | TRBV5-1 | -
CASSLTGTLTDTQYF | TGTGCCAGCAGCCTGACAGGGACCCTCACAGATACGCAGTATTTT | TRBJ2-3 | TRBD1 | TRBV6-4 | -